The 26 T cell receptor beta chains listed next were all sequenced from one sample in a study of molecular identifiers for immune sequencing clone quantification (dated by TCRdb to 2016 to 2018). Receptor libraries were prepared by PCR. Sequenced using a NextSeq 500. The public reads were run again by TCRdb, first through fastp at Q25 and then through MiXCR, and only productive beta chains were kept. Rows with one shared CDR3 protein collapse into an entry with the most common genes and DNA. For this sample there are approximately 500,000 distinct CDR3 sequences; under 30% appear just once. The ten biggest clones cover around 0.76% of the sample. Sequenced material: naive CD8+ T cells from blood, with Jurkat cell RNA spiked in. The cell subset or site label for this specimen denotes: FACS-sorted CD8+CD4-CCR7+CD45RA+ naive T cells. The receptors stem from a human donor in good health. Some libraries in this study had Jurkat cell RNA spiked in.

As DNA, the CDR3 is TGTGCCACCAGCAGACCCTTAGCCCTACAAGAGACCCAGTACTTC. Its translation: CATSRPLALQETQYF. This sequence joins TRBV15 and TRBJ2-5; D ambiguous. The CDR3 spans 15 residues. With 2 bases removed from V and 2 bases from J, the gap between germline ends came to 12 bases. Per the germline V gene, CDR1 is LNHNV and CDR2 is YYDKDF (reference sequence).

About this clonotype itself: One junction end disagrees with the germline gene, perhaps due to a read error. The V call is TRBV30, the J call TRBJ2-3, with TRBD2 matching over 8 bases. The CDR3 spans 14 residues. Germline CDR1 reads GTSNPN; CDR2 reads SVGIG (reference sequence). CDR3 region: CAWSAGGGTDAQYF. DNA for the CDR3: TGTGCCTGGAGTGCGGGGGGGGGCACAGATGCGCAGTATTTT.

This clonotype was seen a handful of times. The V gene is TRBV9, the J gene TRBJ2-1; 8 nucleotides match TRBD1. There are 16 residues in the CDR3. With 0 bases clipped from V and 9 bases from J, the junction kept 11 bases outside the gene matches. Per germline, CDR1 SGDLS and CDR2 YYNGEE. CDR3 nucleotide sequence: TGTGCCAGCAGCGTAGCGTCGAGACAGGGGCTGGGTGAGCAGTTCTTC. It encodes CASSVASRQGLGEQFF.

Comments on this clonotype: One end of the junction is discordant with germline, which a read error may explain. This sequence joins TRBV7-9 and TRBJ1-3, with no clear D. The CDR3 runs 16 residues. In germline, CDR1 is SEHNR, CDR2 FQNEAQ (reference sequence). This CDR3 reads CASSRPGADGGDTIYF. The CDR3 region has the DNA TGTGCCAGCAGCCGTCCGGGAGCTGACGGTGGAGACACCATATATTTT.

Points on this clonotype: One junction end disagrees with the germline gene, perhaps due to a read error. The chain recombines TRBV15 with TRBJ2-3; perhaps TRBD2 as D (5 bases). The CDR3 is 15 residues long. CDR1 LNHNV and CDR2 YYDKDF come from the germline V gene (reference sequence). CDR3 protein: CTTSPSASPPDTQYF. The CDR3 bases are TGTACCACCAGTCCCTCGGCTAGCCCGCCAGATACGCAGTATTTT.

The rearrangement joins TRBV19 to TRBJ1-5; a possible D gene is TRBD1 (5 bases). In germline, CDR1 is LNHDA, CDR2 SQIVND (reference sequence). This CDR3 has 16 residues. The germline V and J ends were trimmed by 11 bases and 7 bases, with 27 bases remaining between them. CDR3 bases: TGTGCCTGTAACACCCCGTGGGTTGGGACCGAACAGCCCCAGCATTTT. This codes for CACNTPWVGTEQPQHF.

This clonotype showed up many times. The chain joins TRBV6-6 to TRBJ2-1; possible D gene TRBD2, 6 bases. V lost 5 bases and J 9 bases, leaving 17 bases between the germline ends. CDR1 and CDR2 from the germline V gene are MNHNY and SVGAGI (reference sequence). This CDR3 has 14 amino acids. CDR3 region: CASSTYLRGGEQFF. DNA of the CDR3: TGTGCCAGCAGTACGTACCTTCGGGGAGGTGAGCAGTTCTTC.

V gene TRBV4-1 combines with J gene TRBJ2-7, with 10 bases identical to TRBD2. The germline CDR1 and CDR2 sequences are MGHRA and YSYEKL. Trimming took 0 bases from V and 3 from J; bases not matched to a gene: 5. The CDR3 extends over 16 amino acids. The CDR3 here is CASSQDRASGSYEQYF. CDR3 sequence (DNA): TGCGCCAGCAGCCAAGACCGGGCTAGCGGGAGCTACGAGCAGTACTTC.

The J gene is TRBJ1-4, the V gene TRBV30; possible D gene TRBD1, 6 bases. The CDR3 length is 14 residues. V gave up 7 bases and J gave up 7 bases, with 19 bases separating them. Germline V CDR1 and CDR2: GTSNPN, SVGIG (reference sequence). CDR3 in amino acids: CASSELGGREKLFF. The CDR3 DNA is TGTGCCTCTTCCGAGCTTGGGGGGCGTGAAAAACTGTTTTTT.

This clonotype was seen repeatedly, ten times or more. V usage is TRBV12-5 and J usage is TRBJ2-7, with D possibly being TRBD1 (6 bases). The ends were cut back, 1 base at V and 9 bases at J, with 22 bases in the middle. The CDR3 sequence is 16 residues long. Germline V gives CDR1 LGHNT, CDR2 FRNRAP. The CDR3 coding sequence is TGTGCTAGTGGTTTGGACACCGGGACATCTGCGACCTGGCAGTACTTC. Protein sequence: CASGLDTGTSATWQYF.

This clonotype has at least ten counts. This chain uses TRBV6-1 with TRBJ1-5, with a weak D call TRBD1 (5 bases). Germline V gives CDR1 MNHNS, CDR2 SASEGT. The CDR3 has 13 residues. V gave up 8 bases and J gave up 6 bases, with 14 bases separating them. The CDR3 DNA sequence: TGTGCCAGCGTGGGGGAGCCCGGTCAGCCCCAGCATTTT. Residues: CASVGEPGQPQHF.

This clonotype was seen only a few times. V usage is TRBV15 and J usage is TRBJ1-4; D may be TRBD1 (5 bases). With 0 bases removed from V and 8 bases from J, the gap between germline ends came to 16 bases. The germline CDR1 and CDR2 sequences are LNHNV and YYDKDF (reference sequence). CDR3 length equals 16 residues. CDR3 DNA: TGTGCCACCAGCAGAGATCGGAGAGGGGAGAGCGAAAAACTGTTTTTT. Translation gives CATSRDRRGESEKLFF.

The CDR3 DNA is TGTGCCAGCAGTTTACAGTATAATTCACCCCTCCACTTT. Residues: CASSLQYNSPLHF. This sequence joins TRBV27 and TRBJ1-6; D uncertain. This CDR3 contains 13 residues. V lost 2 bases and J 4 bases, leaving 3 bases between the germline ends. Germline-derived CDR1 and CDR2 are MNHEY and SMNVEV (reference sequence).

This clonotype was counted ten times or more. The CDR3 loop reads CSVEGTSGGTGAQHTQYF. The CDR3 DNA reads TGCAGCGTTGAGGGGACTAGCGGGGGGACAGGAGCACAGCATACGCAGTATTTT. V is TRBV29-1 and J is TRBJ2-3; 15 bases agree with TRBD2. J gave up 7 bases and V 3 bases, and 14 bases lay outside the gene matches. The CDR3 totals 18 residues. Per germline, CDR1 SQVTM and CDR2 ANQGSEA.

V is TRBV4-2 and J is TRBJ1-1; 12 bases fit TRBD1. The V gene's germline CDR1 is LGHNA and CDR2 YNFKEQ. The J segment lost 5 bases and the V segment lost 5 bases, leaving 12 bases of the junction unmatched. CDR3 length: 17 amino acids. CDR3 nucleotides: TGTGCCAGCAGCTCAGACATCGGGGACAGGGGGCCTACTGAAGCTTTCTTT. Protein product: CASSSDIGDRGPTEAFF.

For this clonotype: With a much larger clone just one base away, this may be a read error. This chain joins TRBV7-8 and TRBJ2-3; unclear D gene. The CDR3 length is 14 residues. Germline V lookup: CDR1 SGHVS, CDR2 FQNEAQ. Written as DNA, the CDR3 is TGTGCCAGCAGCCCAAGTCTACTCACAGATACGCAGTGTTTT. Translating it yields CASSPSLLTDTQCF.

The J gene is TRBJ2-3, the V gene TRBV6-5; 7 bases match TRBD1. The germline V gene encodes CDR1 MNHEY and CDR2 SVGAGI. V lost 6 bases and J lost 1; bases outside the gene matches: 7. The CDR3 contains 15 residues. This CDR3 reads CASRGQELRTDTQYF. CDR3 DNA: TGTGCCAGCAGAGGACAGGAACTCCGCACAGATACGCAGTATTTT.

This rearrangement joins TRBV7-2 to TRBJ1-1; weak D call: TRBD1 (6 bases). CDR3 length: 17 residues. V was shortened by 0 bases and J by 8 bases, with 22 bases between the two germline ends. Germline CDR1 reads SGHTA; CDR2 reads FQGNSA. This CDR3 is CASSLAWRGGGLMEAFF. CDR3 DNA: TGTGCCAGCAGCTTAGCGTGGAGGGGAGGGGGTTTGATGGAAGCTTTCTTT.

As for this clonotype: At one end the junction does not follow the germline gene, possibly because of a read error. The chain recombines TRBV27 with TRBJ2-7, with TRBD2 identical over 11 bases. CDR1 is MNHEY, CDR2 SMNVEV, per germline (reference sequence). CDR3 size: 15 residues. CDR3 DNA: TGTGCCAGCCCCCTCGGGACTAGCGGTCCCTACGAGCAGTGCTTC. Protein sequence: CASPLGTSGPYEQCF.

This clonotype appeared a few times. The CDR3 DNA is TGCACCAGCAGCGGGCGCGCGCGGTGTTTGGAGACCCAGTACTTC. Its protein is CTSSGRARCLETQYF. This chain joins TRBV1 and TRBJ2-5; no DNA check was done on the table's D call, TRBD1. TRBV1 is described as a pseudogene. The CDR3 sequence is 15 residues long.

This clonotype turned up a few times. The J gene is TRBJ1-2, the V gene TRBV7-9, with 9 bases matching TRBD1. The CDR3 is made up of 15 amino acids. The V and J ends lost 4 bases and 3 bases, in that order; junction bases with no gene match: 6. Germline assignment: CDR1 SEHNR and CDR2 FQNEAQ (reference sequence). CDR3 region: CASSSTDRGDYGYTF. Here the CDR3 DNA reads TGTGCCAGCAGCTCCACGGACAGGGGAGACTATGGCTACACCTTC.

As for this clonotype: One junction end disagrees with the germline gene, perhaps due to a read error. The chain carries TRBV6-5 and TRBJ2-1; D tentatively fits TRBD1 or TRBD2 (5 bases each). Germline CDR1 reads MNHEY; CDR2 reads SVGAGI. The CDR3 is 14 amino acids. CDR3 loop: CAGSYSGRSWGQFF. The DNA of the CDR3 is TGTGCCGGCAGTTACTCGGGGCGGAGCTGGGGGCAGTTCTTC.

A few counts support this clonotype. V is TRBV5-1 and J is TRBJ2-7; 9 bases match TRBD2. Germline CDR1 SGHRS, CDR2 YFSETQ. With 2 bases clipped from V and 4 bases from J, the junction kept 4 bases outside the gene matches. This CDR3 is built from 14 residues. CDR3 in amino acids: CASSLTSGWYEQYF. CDR3 DNA sequence: TGCGCCAGCAGCTTAACTAGCGGGTGGTACGAGCAGTACTTC.

The V gene is TRBV4-1, the J gene TRBJ2-7, with a weak D call TRBD1 (5 bases). This CDR3 contains 15 residues. CDR1 is MGHRA, CDR2 YSYEKL, per germline. Trimming took 1 base from V and 4 from J, leaving 14 bases between them. The CDR3 loop reads CASSQGPGNGYEQYF. CDR3 DNA: TGCGCCAGCAGCCAAGGTCCAGGGAATGGTTACGAGCAGTACTTC.

This clonotype has only a few counts. This chain joins TRBV12-3 or TRBV12-4 and TRBJ1-6; 7 bases line up with TRBD1. The length of the CDR3 is 12 residues. Unmatched junction bases numbered 6, after V lost 5 bases and J lost 14 bases. CDR3 in amino acids: CASSTGDTALHF. As DNA, the CDR3 is TGTGCCAGCAGTACAGGGGACACCGCCCTCCACTTT.

This clonotype showed up many times. This chain links TRBV9 with TRBJ2-3, with 12 bases matching TRBD2. V lost 4 bases, J lost 1 base, and 4 bases stayed unmatched. Germline-derived CDR1 and CDR2 are SGDLS and YYNGEE. The CDR3 consists of 16 residues. Here the CDR3 reads CASSPRTSGGTDTQYF. The CDR3 DNA follows: TGTGCCAGCAGCCCCAGGACTAGCGGGGGCACAGATACGCAGTATTTT.